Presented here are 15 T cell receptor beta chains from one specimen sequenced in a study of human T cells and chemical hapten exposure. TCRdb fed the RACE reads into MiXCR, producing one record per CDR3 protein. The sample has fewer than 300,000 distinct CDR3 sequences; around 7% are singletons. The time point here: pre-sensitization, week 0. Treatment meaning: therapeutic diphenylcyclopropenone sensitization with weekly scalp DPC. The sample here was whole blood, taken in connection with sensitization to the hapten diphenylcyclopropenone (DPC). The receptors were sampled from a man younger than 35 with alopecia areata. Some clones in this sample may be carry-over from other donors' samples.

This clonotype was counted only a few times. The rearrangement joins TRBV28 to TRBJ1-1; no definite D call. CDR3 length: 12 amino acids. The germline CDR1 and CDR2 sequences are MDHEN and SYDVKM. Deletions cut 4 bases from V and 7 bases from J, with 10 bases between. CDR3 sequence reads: CASSWGGGEAFF. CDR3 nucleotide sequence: TGTGCCAGCAGTTGGGGAGGCGGTGAAGCTTTCTTT.

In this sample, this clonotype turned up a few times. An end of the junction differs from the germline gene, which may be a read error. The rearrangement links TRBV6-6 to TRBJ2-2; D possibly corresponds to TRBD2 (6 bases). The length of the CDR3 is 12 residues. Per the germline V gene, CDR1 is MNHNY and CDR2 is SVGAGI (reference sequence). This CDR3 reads CASSSHSGQLFF. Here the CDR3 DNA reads TGTGCCAGCAGCTCCCACAGCGGGCAGCTGTTTTTT.

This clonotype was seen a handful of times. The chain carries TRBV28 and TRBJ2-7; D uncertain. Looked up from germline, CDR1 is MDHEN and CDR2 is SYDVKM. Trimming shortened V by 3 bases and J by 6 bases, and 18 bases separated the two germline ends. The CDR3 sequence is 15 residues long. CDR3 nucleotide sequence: TGTGCCAGCAGTTTCCCCAGAGACACGTCCCCCGAGCAGTACTTC. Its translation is CASSFPRDTSPEQYF.

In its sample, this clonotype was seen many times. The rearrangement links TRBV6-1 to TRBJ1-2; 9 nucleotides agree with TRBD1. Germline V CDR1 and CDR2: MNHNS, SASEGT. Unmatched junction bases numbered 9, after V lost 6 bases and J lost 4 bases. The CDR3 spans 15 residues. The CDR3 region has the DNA TGTGCCAGCAGCTTCGGGACAGGGTACGGCTATGGCTACACCTTC. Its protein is CASSFGTGYGYGYTF.

The CDR3: CSVDDGHTYEQYF. In DNA form, the CDR3 reads TGCAGCGTCGATGACGGCCACACCTACGAGCAGTACTTC. The chain combines TRBV29-1 with TRBJ2-7; no clear D gene. Germline assignment: CDR1 SQVTM and CDR2 ANQGSEA. The CDR3 is 13 amino acids. Between the trimmed V and J ends, which lost 6 bases and 2 bases, there was a span of 14 bases.

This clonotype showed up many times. In nucleotides, the CDR3 is TGTGCCAGCAGTTTACAAGGTTCTGGGGCCAACGTCCTGACTTTC. It is translated as CASSLQGSGANVLTF. The J gene is TRBJ2-6, the V gene TRBV28; no firm D call. Germline lookup yields CDR1 MDHEN and CDR2 SYDVKM. Trimming took off 2 bases at V and 1 base at J, with 6 bases between the two ends. The CDR3 spans 15 residues. Using reference TRBV28 and TRBJ2-6 for the parts outside the CDR3, the full variable domain is DVKVTQSSRYLVKRTGEKVFLECVQDMDHENMFWYRQDPGLGLRLIYFSYDVKMKEKGDIPEGYSVSREKKERFSLILESASTNQTSMYLCASSLQGSGANVLTFGAGSRLTVL.

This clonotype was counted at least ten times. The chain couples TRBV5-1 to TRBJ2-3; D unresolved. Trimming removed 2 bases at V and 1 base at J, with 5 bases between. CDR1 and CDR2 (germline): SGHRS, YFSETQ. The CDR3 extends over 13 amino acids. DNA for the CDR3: TGCGCCAGCAGCTTTCAGGGCACAGATACGCAGTATTTT. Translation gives CASSFQGTDTQYF.

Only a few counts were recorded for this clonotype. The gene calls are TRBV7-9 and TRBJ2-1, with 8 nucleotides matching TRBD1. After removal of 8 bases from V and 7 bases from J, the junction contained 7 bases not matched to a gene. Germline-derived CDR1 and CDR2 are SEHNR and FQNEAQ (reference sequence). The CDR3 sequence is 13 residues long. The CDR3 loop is CASGYRGDNEQFF. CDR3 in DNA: TGTGCCAGCGGTTACAGGGGGGATAATGAGCAGTTCTTC.

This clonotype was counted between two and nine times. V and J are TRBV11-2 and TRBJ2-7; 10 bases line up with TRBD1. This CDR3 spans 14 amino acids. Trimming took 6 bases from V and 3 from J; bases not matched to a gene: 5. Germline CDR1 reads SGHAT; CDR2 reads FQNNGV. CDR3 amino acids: CASSAGTGDYEQYF. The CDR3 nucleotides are TGTGCCAGCAGTGCCGGGACAGGGGACTACGAGCAGTACTTC. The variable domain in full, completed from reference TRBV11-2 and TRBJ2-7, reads EAGVAQSPRYKIIEKRQSVAFWCNPISGHATLYWYQQILGQGPKLLIQFQNNGVVDDSQLPKDRFSAERLKGVDSTLKIQPAKLEDSAVYLCASSAGTGDYEQYFGPGTRLTVT.

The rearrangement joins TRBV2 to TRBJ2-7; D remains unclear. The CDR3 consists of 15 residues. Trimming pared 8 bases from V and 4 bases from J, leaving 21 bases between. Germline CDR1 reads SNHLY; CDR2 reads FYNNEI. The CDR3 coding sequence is TGTGCCAGCGCTCCCCCTGGACGGTCCGAATACGAGCAGTACTTC. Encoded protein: CASAPPGRSEYEQYF.

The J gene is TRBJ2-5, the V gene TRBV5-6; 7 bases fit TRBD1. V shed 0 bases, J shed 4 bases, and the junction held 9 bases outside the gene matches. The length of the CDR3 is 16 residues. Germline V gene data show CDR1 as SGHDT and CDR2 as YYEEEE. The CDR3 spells CASSLATGQYLETQYF. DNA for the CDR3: TGTGCCAGCAGCTTGGCCACGGGACAGTACCTAGAGACCCAGTACTTC.

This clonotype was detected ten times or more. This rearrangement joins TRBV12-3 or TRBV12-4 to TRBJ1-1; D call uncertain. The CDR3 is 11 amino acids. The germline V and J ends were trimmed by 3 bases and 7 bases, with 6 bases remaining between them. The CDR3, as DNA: TGTGCCAGCAGTTTGCGGGATGAAGCTTTCTTT. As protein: CASSLRDEAFF.

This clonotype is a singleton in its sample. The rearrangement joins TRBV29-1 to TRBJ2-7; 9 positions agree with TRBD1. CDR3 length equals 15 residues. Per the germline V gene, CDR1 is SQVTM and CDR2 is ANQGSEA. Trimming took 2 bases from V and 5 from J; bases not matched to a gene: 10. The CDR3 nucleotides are TGCAGCGTTGAAACCCCGGACAGGGGCCTCGACGAGCAGTACTTC. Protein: CSVETPDRGLDEQYF.

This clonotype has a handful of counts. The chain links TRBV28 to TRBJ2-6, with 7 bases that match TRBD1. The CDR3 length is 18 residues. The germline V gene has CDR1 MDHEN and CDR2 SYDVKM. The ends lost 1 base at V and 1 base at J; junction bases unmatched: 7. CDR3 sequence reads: CASSLFFRQGSGANVLTF. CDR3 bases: TGTGCCAGCAGTTTATTTTTTCGACAGGGATCTGGGGCCAACGTCCTGACTTTC.

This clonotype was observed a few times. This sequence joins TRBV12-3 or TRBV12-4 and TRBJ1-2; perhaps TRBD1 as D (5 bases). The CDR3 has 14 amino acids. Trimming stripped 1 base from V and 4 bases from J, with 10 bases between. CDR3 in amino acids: CASSLGRVAYGYTF. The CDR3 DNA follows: TGTGCCAGCAGTTTAGGCAGGGTGGCCTATGGCTACACCTTC.